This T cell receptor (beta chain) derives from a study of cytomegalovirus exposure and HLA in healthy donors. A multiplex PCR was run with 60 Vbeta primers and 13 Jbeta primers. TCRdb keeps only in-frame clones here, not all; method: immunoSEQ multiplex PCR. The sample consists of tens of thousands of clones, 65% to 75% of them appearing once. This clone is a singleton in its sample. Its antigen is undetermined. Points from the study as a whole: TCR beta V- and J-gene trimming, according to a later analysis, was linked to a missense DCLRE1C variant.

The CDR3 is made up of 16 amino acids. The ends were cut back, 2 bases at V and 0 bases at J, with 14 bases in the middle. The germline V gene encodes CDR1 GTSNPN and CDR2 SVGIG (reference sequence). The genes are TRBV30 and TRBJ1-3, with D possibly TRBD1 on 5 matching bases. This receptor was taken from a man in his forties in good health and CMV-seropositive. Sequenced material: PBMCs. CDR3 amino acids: CAWSWWDSSSGNTIYF. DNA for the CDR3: TGTGCCTGGAGTTGGTGGGACTCAAGCTCTGGAAACACCATATATTTT.